The 19 T cell receptor beta chains reported below all come from one sample, sequenced in a study of T cell responses to AZD1222 COVID-19 vaccine. The data were produced by immunoSEQ multiplex PCR, yet TCRdb's version contains in-frame clones alone and is incomplete. The sample has more than 100,000 clones; 85% to 95% are singletons. The source material was peripheral blood, sampled on day 0 of AZD1222 vaccination. The receptors stem from an adult in good health.

V usage is TRBV5-1 and J usage is TRBJ1-2; D may be TRBD1 (5 bases). This CDR3 contains 15 residues. Germline CDR1 SGHRS, CDR2 YFSETQ. V lost 0 bases, J lost 5 bases, and 14 bases lay in between. CDR3 region: CASSLGSGTAYGYTF. CDR3 in DNA: TGCGCCAGCAGCTTGGGGTCCGGGACGGCTTATGGCTACACCTTC.

The rearrangement links TRBV29-1 to TRBJ2-7, with a weak D call TRBD2 (7 bases). Germline CDR1 is SQVTM and CDR2 is ANQGSEA. V lost 4 bases to trimming and J lost 5 bases, with 12 bases between them. This CDR3 has 12 amino acids. The CDR3 DNA reads TGCAGCGTTGTAGGCGGGGGCCACGAGCAGTACTTC. Protein: CSVVGGGHEQYF.

J is TRBJ2-2 and V is TRBV5-1; 8 nucleotides line up with TRBD2. The germline gives CDR1 SGHRS, CDR2 YFSETQ. The trim removed 0 bases at V and 2 bases at J, leaving 3 bases unmatched. This CDR3 has 16 residues. The CDR3 DNA reads as TGCGCCAGCAGCTTGGGAGCGGGAGTTAACACCGGGGAGCTGTTTTTT. Translating it yields CASSLGAGVNTGELFF.

The V gene is TRBV28, the J gene TRBJ1-4; 11 nucleotides match TRBD1. The V segment lost 6 bases and the J segment 8 bases; nucleotides outside the gene matches: 8. Per germline, CDR1 MDHEN and CDR2 SYDVKM. CDR3 length equals 15 residues. In nucleotides, the CDR3 is TGTGCCAGCAGGGGACAGGGGGTGGGTCAGGAAAAACTGTTTTTT. It codes for CASRGQGVGQEKLFF.

The chain uses TRBV2 and TRBJ2-5, with D hard to call. The CDR3 covers 11 residues. V gave up 6 bases and J gave up 5 bases, with 7 bases separating them. Germline-derived CDR1 and CDR2 are SNHLY and FYNNEI. Here the CDR3 reads CASRVTETQYF. Written as DNA, the CDR3 is TGTGCCAGCAGGGTAACCGAGACCCAGTACTTC.

V gene TRBV27 combines with J gene TRBJ1-2; 11 bases are a match to TRBD1. The germline gives CDR1 MNHEY, CDR2 SMNVEV (reference sequence). The CDR3 is 15 amino acids. The ends lost 7 bases at V and 4 bases at J; junction bases unmatched: 8. CDR3 bases: TGTGCCAGCAAACGGGGACAGGGGGAGAGCTATGGCTACACCTTC. This encodes CASKRGQGESYGYTF.

This chain joins TRBV3-1 (or the pseudogene TRBV3-2) and TRBJ1-2; 7 nucleotides match TRBD1. The V segment lost 3 bases and the J segment 4 bases; nucleotides outside the gene matches: 2. The germline V gene has CDR1 LGHDT and CDR2 YNNKEL (reference sequence). The CDR3 sequence is 13 residues long. The CDR3 DNA reads as TGTGCCAGCAGCCAGAGACAGGGCTATGGCTACACCTTC. As protein: CASSQRQGYGYTF.

V gene TRBV5-4 combines with J gene TRBJ2-3; the D gene is possibly TRBD2 (6 bases). In germline, CDR1 is SGHNT, CDR2 YYREEE (reference sequence). The CDR3 has 16 residues. The V end was cut by 0 bases, the J end by 1 base, with 12 bases between. The CDR3 DNA reads as TGTGCCAGCAGCTTGGGTAGCGGCCGAGGCACAGATACGCAGTATTTT. Its translation: CASSLGSGRGTDTQYF.

V is TRBV27 and J is TRBJ2-2; D is unresolved. Looked up from germline, CDR1 is MNHEY and CDR2 is SMNVEV (reference sequence). The V gene lost 0 bases and the J gene lost 8 bases, with 10 bases spanning the gap. The CDR3 contains 14 residues. CDR3: CASSLSSFGGELFF. The CDR3 nucleotides are TGTGCCAGCAGTTTATCCTCATTCGGGGGGGAGCTGTTTTTT.

This chain uses TRBV9 with TRBJ2-1; D perhaps matches TRBD2 (6 bases). The CDR3 covers 14 residues. Germline CDR1 and CDR2: SGDLS and YYNGEE. Trimming left V 0 bases short and J 5 bases short, with 9 bases between. CDR3 in DNA: TGTGCCAGCAGCGTAGCTCCGGGGGACAATGAGCAGTTCTTC. Translating gives CASSVAPGDNEQFF.

The genes are TRBV5-6 and TRBJ1-2; D unclear. The V end lost 0 bases, the J end lost 6 bases, and 18 bases lay between the germline ends. The CDR3 consists of 16 residues. In germline, CDR1 is SGHDT, CDR2 YYEEEE. The CDR3 spells CASSLASNLVLDGYTF. In DNA form, the CDR3 reads TGTGCCAGCAGCTTGGCCAGTAACTTAGTCCTCGATGGCTACACCTTC.

The chain links TRBV10-1 to TRBJ2-7; 8 bases map to TRBD1. The CDR3 has 14 amino acids. Trimming at V came to 4 bases and at J to 2 bases, leaving 4 bases not matched to a gene. Per the germline V gene, CDR1 is WNHNN and CDR2 is SYGVQD (reference sequence). CDR3: CASSGLTGAYEQYF. CDR3 nucleotide sequence: TGCGCCAGCAGTGGGTTGACAGGGGCCTACGAGCAGTACTTC.

The CDR3 coding sequence is TGTGCCAGCGGCCCCGGGGACGACGGGGCCGGGCCATACACAGATACGCAGTATTTT. Its translation: CASGPGDDGAGPYTDTQYF. The chain employs TRBV7-9 and TRBJ2-3, with D perhaps assigned TRBD1 or TRBD2 (5 bases each). The V gene lost 8 bases and the J gene lost 2 bases, with 29 bases spanning the gap. Germline V gives CDR1 SEHNR, CDR2 FQNEAQ (reference sequence). The CDR3 consists of 19 residues. Drawing the rest from reference TRBV7-9 and TRBJ2-3, the complete variable domain is DTGVSQNPRHKITKRGQNVTFRCDPISEHNRLYWYRQTLGQGPEFLTYFQNEAQLEKSRLLSDRFSAERPKGSFSTLEIQRTEQGDSAMYLCASGPGDDGAGPYTDTQYFGPGTRLTVL.

The genes are TRBV7-2 and TRBJ2-7; 9 nucleotides align to TRBD2. This CDR3 comprises 16 residues. Germline CDR1 is SGHTA and CDR2 is FQGNSA. The junction had 15 bases not matched to a gene; V was cut back by 5 bases and J by 7 bases. Here the CDR3 DNA reads TGTGCCAGCAGCGTACGCGGGTCTAGCGGGATGGGGGAGCAGTACTTC. It encodes CASSVRGSSGMGEQYF.

The chain couples TRBV15 to TRBJ1-2; D unresolved. Germline CDR1 and CDR2: LNHNV and YYDKDF (reference sequence). The CDR3 covers 16 residues. V was trimmed by 0 bases and J by 8 bases, leaving 19 bases between them. The CDR3 DNA is TGTGCCACCAGCAGAGATGGTGGCAGTAACTATGGCGGCTACACCTTC. Translation: CATSRDGGSNYGGYTF. Full variable domain (rest looked up from reference TRBV15 and TRBJ1-2): DAMVIQNPRYQVTQFGKPVTLSCSQTLNHNVMYWYQQKSSQAPKLLFHYYDKDFNNEADTPDNFQSRRPNTSFCFLDIRSPGLGDTAMYLCATSRDGGSNYGGYTFGSGTRLTVV.

This chain uses TRBV6-2 or TRBV6-3 with TRBJ1-5; a weak D match, TRBD1 (5 bases). This CDR3 contains 16 residues. CDR1 and CDR2 (germline): MNHEY, SVGEGT. Trimming stripped 2 bases from V and 0 bases from J, with 11 bases between. The DNA of the CDR3 is TGTGCCAGCAGTTACAGCAGGGCATCTAGCAATCAGCCCCAGCATTTT. Amino acids: CASSYSRASSNQPQHF.

The V and J genes are TRBV3-1 (or the pseudogene TRBV3-2) and TRBJ2-2, with D perhaps matching TRBD2 (5 bases). The CDR3 contains 15 residues. CDR1 and CDR2 from the germline V gene are LGHDT and YNNKEL (reference sequence). V lost 5 bases, J lost 6 bases, and 16 bases lay in between. The CDR3 protein is CASSLTPEGAGELFF. In nucleotides, the CDR3 is TGTGCCAGCAGCTTGACCCCCGAGGGTGCCGGGGAGCTGTTTTTT.

The V gene is TRBV7-2, the J gene TRBJ1-3; 11 nucleotides match TRBD1. In germline, CDR1 is SGHTA, CDR2 FQGNSA. This CDR3 contains 19 residues. Unmatched junction bases numbered 15, after V lost 5 bases and J lost 3 bases. In DNA, the CDR3 is TGTGCCAGCAGCCCCGAAGGACAGGGGGCTTTTAAGGATGGAAACACCATATATTTT. Translating gives CASSPEGQGAFKDGNTIYF.

This chain uses TRBV19 with TRBJ2-1; TRBD2 might be the D (5 bases). Looked up from germline, CDR1 is LNHDA and CDR2 is SQIVND (reference sequence). With 6 bases removed from V and 0 bases from J, the gap between germline ends came to 15 bases. This CDR3 contains 16 residues. The CDR3 sequence is CASSPGILYSYNEQFF. CDR3 nucleotide sequence: TGTGCCAGTAGCCCGGGGATCCTTTACTCCTACAATGAGCAGTTCTTC.